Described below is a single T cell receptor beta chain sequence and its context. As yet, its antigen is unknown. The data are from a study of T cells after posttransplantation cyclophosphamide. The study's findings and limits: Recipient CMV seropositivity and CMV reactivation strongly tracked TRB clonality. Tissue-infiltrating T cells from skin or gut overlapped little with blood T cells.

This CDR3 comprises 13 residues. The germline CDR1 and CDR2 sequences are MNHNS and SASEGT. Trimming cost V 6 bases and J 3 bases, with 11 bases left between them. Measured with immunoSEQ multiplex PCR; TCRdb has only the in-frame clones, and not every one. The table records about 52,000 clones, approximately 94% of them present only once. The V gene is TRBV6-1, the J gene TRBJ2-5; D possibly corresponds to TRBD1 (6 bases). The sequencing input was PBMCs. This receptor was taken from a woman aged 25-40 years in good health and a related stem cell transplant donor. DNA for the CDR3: TGTGCCAGCAGCTCCAGGGGAAAAGAGACCCAGTACTTC. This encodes CASSSRGKETQYF.